This T cell receptor (beta chain) was retrieved from a study of blood T cell repertoires in COVID-19. Study overall: Whether acute or convalescent, the COVID-19 samples came from the United States, Italy and Spain. PBMCs, B-cell-depleted T cells, or T cells were the source of the cDNA or gDNA that made up the material.

Under the authors' procedure: How many nucleated cells were present was estimated from reference gene primer amplification. Assay used: immunoSEQ multiplex PCR; TCRdb lists only in-frame clones, some missing. The V and J calls and the clone size are those of that table, but D and trimming were determined from the DNA. The table shows some 50,000 clones, with roughly 84% occurring only once. Trimming took 0 bases from V and 0 from J, leaving 9 bases between them. Germline loops: CDR1 MNHNS, CDR2 SASEGT. The CDR3 covers 17 residues. This rearrangement joins TRBV6-1 to TRBJ2-6; D call uncertain. Sequenced sample: peripheral blood. The TCR originated in a man aged 45 to 65 with active COVID-19. The CDR3 DNA follows: TGTGCCAGCAGTGAAGCTTTCTGGCCCTCTGGGGCCAACGTCCTGACTTTC. Protein: CASSEAFWPSGANVLTF.